This T cell receptor beta chain was observed in a study of T cell repertoires and leukemia-associated antigens. Looking at the study overall: Effective reads per sample ranged from roughly 3.3 to 5.5 million.

Germline loops: CDR1 SGHVS, CDR2 FQNEAQ. Trimming removed 1 base from V and 2 bases from J, with 21 bases in between. The CDR3 consists of 18 residues. This clonotype was recorded at least ten times. The antigen is unknown. General study results and limits: Specificity and function of the expanded clones need further investigation.

TCRdb called the 5' RACE reads again in MiXCR, with one record for every CDR3 protein. The sample yields 10,000 to 12,000 distinct CDR3 sequences, roughly 43% seen once. CD3+ T cells were rested overnight without fetal bovine serum. The source is a female donor in good health. The rearrangement joins TRBV7-8 to TRBJ2-7; D is perhaps TRBD2 (6 bases). The specimen sequenced was CD3+ T cells sorted from blood and cultured. The CDR3 loop reads CASSLDKQGGIDPYEQYF. The CDR3 bases are TGTGCCAGCAGCTTAGATAAGCAGGGAGGTATAGACCCCTACGAGCAGTACTTC.